The clone carrying this TCR beta chain was observed a handful of times. The sample originates from a study of CD8 T cells in Susac syndrome. The overall study: Within the sequenced Susac syndrome patient group, five or six exhibited active disease and under 10 were in remission. When blood was drawn, the patients with Susac syndrome were therapy-naive, on corticosteroids, or on intravenous immunoglobulin alone.

TEMRA cells were enriched by FACS, while CD8+ and CD4+ T cells were obtained through a negative isolation that was performed magnetically. With 0 bases removed from V and 7 bases from J, the gap between germline ends came to 19 bases. This CDR3 spans 17 amino acids. Germline V lookup: CDR1 MGHRA, CDR2 YSYEKL. An amount of RNA that ranged from 0.5 to 1 ug was reverse transcribed with random hexamers. Each CDR3 protein gets one entry after TCRdb re-called the immunoSEQ multiplex PCR reads with MiXCR. The profile shows about 94,000 distinct CDR3 sequences, about 95% of them singletons. The source of this sequence is a human donor with Susac syndrome. The chain recombines TRBV4-1 with TRBJ1-5; no reliable D call. Sequencing used CD4+ T cells from PBMCs. CDR3 nucleotides: TGCGCCAGCAGCCAAGATCCGGGAAGGAAGGGATGGCAGCCCCAGCATTTT. It codes for CASSQDPGRKGWQPQHF.